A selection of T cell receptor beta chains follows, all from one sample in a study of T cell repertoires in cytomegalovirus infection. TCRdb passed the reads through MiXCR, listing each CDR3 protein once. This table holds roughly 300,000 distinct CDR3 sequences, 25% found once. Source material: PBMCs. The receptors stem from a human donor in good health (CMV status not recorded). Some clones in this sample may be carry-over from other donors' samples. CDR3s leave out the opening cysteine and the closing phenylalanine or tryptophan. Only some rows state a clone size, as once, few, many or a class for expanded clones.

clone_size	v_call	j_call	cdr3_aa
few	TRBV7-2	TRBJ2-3	ASSLDVGATDTQY
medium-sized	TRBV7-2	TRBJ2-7	ASSFRDREQY
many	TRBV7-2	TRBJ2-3	ASSLVLAGEEDTQY
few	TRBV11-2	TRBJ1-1	ASSLGTAVEAF
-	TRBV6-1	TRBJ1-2	ASSPTGTYGYT
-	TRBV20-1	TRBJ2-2	SARDFRDFTGELF
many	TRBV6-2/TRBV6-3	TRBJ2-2	ASRSRYGRANTGELF
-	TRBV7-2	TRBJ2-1	ASSLVGTSDEQF
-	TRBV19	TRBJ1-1	ASSIDRTGNVNTEAF
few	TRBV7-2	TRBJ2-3	ASSPRTSGRPEDTQY
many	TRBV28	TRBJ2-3	ASSFPGLPTDTQY
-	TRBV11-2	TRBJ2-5	ATVSPGAQY
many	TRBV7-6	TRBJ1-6	ASSPGQGPRSPLH
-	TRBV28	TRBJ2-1	ASSFHNEQF
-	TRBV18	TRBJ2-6	ASSSTGGLSGANVLT
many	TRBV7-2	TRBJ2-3	ASSSRRLAGGPGDTQY
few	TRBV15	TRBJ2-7	ATSRDKARGGEQY
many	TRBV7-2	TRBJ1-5	ASSLVGQENQPQH
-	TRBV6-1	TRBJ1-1	ASSETRAGARINTEAF
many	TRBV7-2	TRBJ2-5	ASSGWRNQETQY
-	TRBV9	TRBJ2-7	ASSPTWDRGRYEQY
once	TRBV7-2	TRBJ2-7	ASSPSGGQLAYEQY
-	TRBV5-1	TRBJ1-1	ASSLDTGIYTEAF
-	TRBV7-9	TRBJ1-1	ASSLTGTGEAF
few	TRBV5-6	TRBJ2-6	ASSLVVSGANVLT
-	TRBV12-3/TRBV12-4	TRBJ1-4	ASSSSKDSGNEKLF
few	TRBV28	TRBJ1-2	ASRSTGTVLYGYT
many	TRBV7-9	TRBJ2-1	ASSFGPGQGGNEQF
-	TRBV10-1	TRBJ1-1	ASSEYVYSEAF
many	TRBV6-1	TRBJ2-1	ATGQPWYNEQF
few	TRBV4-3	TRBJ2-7	ASSQDHSYTYEQY
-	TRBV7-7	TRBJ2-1	ASSKIVGRERLNEQF
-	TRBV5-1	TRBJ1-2	ASSPGNRPGGYT
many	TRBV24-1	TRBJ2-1	ATSEGGRAYEQF
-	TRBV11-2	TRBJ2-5	ASSEGGETQY
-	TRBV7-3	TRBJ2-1	ASSSMQGGYNEQF
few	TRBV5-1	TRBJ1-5	GRRKNQPQH
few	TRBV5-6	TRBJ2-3	ASSSEVGGTDTQY
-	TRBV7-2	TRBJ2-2	ASALRGQSNTGELF
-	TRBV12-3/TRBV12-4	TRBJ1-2	ASSRTGSYGYT
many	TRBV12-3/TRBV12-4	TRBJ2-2	ASSTTGAFGELF
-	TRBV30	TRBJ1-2	AWLSGTYYGYT
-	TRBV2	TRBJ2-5	ASSDPRGKTQY
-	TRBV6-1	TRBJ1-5	ASSQDRASNQPQH
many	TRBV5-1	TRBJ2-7	ASSTSYEQY